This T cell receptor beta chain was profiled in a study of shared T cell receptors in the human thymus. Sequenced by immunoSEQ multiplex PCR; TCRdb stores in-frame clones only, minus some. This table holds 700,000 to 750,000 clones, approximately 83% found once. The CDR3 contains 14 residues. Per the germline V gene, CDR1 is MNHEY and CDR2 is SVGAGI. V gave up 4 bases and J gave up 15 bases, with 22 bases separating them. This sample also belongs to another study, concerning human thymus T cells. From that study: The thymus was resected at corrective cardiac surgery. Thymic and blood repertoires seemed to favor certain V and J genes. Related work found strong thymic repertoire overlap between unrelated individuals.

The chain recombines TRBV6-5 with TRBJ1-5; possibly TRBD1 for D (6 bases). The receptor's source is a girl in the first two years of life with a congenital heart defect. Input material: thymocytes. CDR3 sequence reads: CASSWTRQRGSLHF. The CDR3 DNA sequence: TGTGCCAGCAGTTGGACACGACAGAGGGGGTCTTTGCATTTT.